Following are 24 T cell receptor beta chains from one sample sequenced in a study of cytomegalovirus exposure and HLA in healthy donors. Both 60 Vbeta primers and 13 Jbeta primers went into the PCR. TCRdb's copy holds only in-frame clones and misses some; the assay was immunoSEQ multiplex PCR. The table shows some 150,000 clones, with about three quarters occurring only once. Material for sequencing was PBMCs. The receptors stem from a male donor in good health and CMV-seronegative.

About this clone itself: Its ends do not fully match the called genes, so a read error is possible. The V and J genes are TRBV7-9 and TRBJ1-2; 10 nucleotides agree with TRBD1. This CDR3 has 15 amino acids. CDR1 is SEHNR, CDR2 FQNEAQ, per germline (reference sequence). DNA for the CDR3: TGTTCCAGCAGCTTAGACAGGGGACAGGGGTATGGCTACACCTTC. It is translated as CSSSLDRGQGYGYTF.

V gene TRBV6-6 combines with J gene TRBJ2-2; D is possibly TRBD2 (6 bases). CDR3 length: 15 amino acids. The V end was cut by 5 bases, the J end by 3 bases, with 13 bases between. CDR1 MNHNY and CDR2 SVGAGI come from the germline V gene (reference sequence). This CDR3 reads CASSHFGRYTGELFF. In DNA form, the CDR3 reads TGTGCCAGCAGTCACTTCGGGAGATACACCGGGGAGCTGTTTTTT.

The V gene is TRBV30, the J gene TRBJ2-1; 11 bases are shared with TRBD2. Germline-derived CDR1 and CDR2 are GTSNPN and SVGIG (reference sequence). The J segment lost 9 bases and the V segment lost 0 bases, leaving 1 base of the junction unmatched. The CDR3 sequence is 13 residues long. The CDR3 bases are TGTGCCTGGAGTGTTGGACTAGCGGGTGAGCAGTTCTTC. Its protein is CAWSVGLAGEQFF.

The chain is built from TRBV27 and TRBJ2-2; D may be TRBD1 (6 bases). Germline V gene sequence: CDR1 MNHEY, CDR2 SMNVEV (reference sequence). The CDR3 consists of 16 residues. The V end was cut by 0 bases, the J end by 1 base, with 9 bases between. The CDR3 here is CASSLSRTVNTGELFF. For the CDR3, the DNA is TGTGCCAGCAGTTTATCTCGGACAGTGAACACCGGGGAGCTGTTTTTT.

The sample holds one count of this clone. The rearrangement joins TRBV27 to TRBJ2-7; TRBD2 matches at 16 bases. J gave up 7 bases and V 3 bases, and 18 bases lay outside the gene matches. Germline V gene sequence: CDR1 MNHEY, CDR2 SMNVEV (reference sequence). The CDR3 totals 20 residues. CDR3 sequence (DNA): TGTGCCAGCAGTTTCCTGAGATCCGGGACTAGCGGGAGGGGAACGGGGGAGCAGTACTTC. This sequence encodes CASSFLRSGTSGRGTGEQYF.

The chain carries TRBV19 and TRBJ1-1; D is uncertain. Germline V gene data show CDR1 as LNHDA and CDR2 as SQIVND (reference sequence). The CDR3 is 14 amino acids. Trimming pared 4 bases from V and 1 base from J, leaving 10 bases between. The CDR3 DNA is TGTGCCAGTAGTACCGGGAGAGGGAACACTGAAGCTTTCTTT. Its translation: CASSTGRGNTEAFF. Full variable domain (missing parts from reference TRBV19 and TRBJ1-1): DGGITQSPKYLFRKEGQNVTLSCEQNLNHDAMYWYRQDPGQGLRLIYYSQIVNDFQKGDIAEGYSVSREKKESFPLTVTSAQKNPTAFYLCASSTGRGNTEAFFGQGTRLTVV.

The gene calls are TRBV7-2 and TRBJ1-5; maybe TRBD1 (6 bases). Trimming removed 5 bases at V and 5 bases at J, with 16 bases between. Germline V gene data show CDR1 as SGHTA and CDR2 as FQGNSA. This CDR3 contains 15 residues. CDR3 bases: TGTGCCAGCAGCCAGCGAGCAGGGGTTGATCAGCCCCAGCATTTT. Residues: CASSQRAGVDQPQHF.

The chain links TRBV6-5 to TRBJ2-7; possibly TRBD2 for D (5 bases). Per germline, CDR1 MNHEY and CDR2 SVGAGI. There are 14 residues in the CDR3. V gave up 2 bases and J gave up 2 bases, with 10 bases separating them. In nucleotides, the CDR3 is TGTGCCAGCAGTTACATCAGCGGAACCTACGAGCAGTACTTC. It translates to CASSYISGTYEQYF.

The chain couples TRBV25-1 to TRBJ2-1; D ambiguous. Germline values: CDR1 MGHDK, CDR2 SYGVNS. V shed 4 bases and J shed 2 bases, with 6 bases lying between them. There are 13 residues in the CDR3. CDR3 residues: CASSVATYNEQFF. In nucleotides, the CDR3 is TGTGCCAGCAGTGTAGCCACCTACAATGAGCAGTTCTTC.

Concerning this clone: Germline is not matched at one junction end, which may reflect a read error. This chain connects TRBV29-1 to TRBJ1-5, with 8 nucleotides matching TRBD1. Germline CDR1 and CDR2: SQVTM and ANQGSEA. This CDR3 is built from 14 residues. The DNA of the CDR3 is TGCAGCGTTCAAGACAGGGGAAGCAATCAGCCCCAGCATTTT. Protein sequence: CSVQDRGSNQPQHF.

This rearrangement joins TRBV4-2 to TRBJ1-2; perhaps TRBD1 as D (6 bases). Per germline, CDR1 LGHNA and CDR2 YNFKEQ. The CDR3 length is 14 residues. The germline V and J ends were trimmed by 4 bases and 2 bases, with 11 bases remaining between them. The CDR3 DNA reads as TGTGCCAGCAGCCGGGGGGGCGGCAACTATGGCTACACCTTC. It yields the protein CASSRGGGNYGYTF.

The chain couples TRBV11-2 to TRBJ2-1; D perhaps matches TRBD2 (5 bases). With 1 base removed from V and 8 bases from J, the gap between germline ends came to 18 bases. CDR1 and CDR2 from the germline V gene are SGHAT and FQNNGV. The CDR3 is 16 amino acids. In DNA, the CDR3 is TGTGCCAGCAGCTTAGGAGCGTATCCCCGGGGTGATGAGCAGTTCTTC. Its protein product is CASSLGAYPRGDEQFF.

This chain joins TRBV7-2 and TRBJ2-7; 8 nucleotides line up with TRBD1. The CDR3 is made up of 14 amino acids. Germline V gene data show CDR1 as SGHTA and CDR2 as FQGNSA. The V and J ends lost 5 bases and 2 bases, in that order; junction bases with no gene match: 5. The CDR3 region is CASSPRQGPYEQYF. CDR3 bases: TGTGCCAGCAGCCCCCGACAGGGGCCCTACGAGCAGTACTTC.

This CDR3 is CASSNERYEQYF. CDR3 in DNA: TGTGCCAGTAGTAATGAGCGCTACGAGCAGTACTTC. The V gene is TRBV19, the J gene TRBJ2-7; D gene uncertain. Trimming stripped 4 bases from V and 3 bases from J, with 7 bases between. The CDR3 has 12 residues. Germline V CDR1 and CDR2: LNHDA, SQIVND (reference sequence).

CDR3 DNA: TGTGCCAGCAGTTCCATCCCGGGACAGGGTAACTATGGCTACACCTTC. It is translated as CASSSIPGQGNYGYTF. The V call is TRBV27, the J call TRBJ1-2; 9 bases align to TRBD1. The germline CDR1 and CDR2 sequences are MNHEY and SMNVEV (reference sequence). Unmatched junction bases numbered 7, after V lost 4 bases and J lost 1 base. CDR3 length: 16 residues.

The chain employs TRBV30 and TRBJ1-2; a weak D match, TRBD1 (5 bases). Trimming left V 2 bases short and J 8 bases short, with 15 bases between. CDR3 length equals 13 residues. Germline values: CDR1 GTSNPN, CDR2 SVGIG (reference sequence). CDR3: CAWSIGGGYGYTF. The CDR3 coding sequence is TGTGCCTGGAGTATCGGGGGAGGATACGGCTACACCTTC.

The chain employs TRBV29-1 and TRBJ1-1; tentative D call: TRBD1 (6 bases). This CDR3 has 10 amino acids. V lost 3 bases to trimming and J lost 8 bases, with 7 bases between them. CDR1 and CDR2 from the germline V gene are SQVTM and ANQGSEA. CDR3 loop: CSVEDSEAFF. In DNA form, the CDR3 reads TGCAGCGTTGAGGACAGCGAAGCTTTCTTT.

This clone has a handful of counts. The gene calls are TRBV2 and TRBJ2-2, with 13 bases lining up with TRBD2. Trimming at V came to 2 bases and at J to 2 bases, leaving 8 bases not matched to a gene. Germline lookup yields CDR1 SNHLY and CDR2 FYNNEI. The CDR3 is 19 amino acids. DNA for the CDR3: TGTGCCAGCAGTGAAAGGGAGACTAGCGGGGGGTCAAACACCGGGGAGCTGTTTTTT. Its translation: CASSERETSGGSNTGELFF.

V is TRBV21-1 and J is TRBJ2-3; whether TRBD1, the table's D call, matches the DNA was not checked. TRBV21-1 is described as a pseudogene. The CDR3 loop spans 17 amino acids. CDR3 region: CASSKIDRGWGTDTQYF. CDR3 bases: TGTGCCAGCAGCAAAATCGACAGGGGATGGGGCACAGATACGCAGTATTTT.

CDR3 region: CASSLTGTDNEQFF. The DNA of the CDR3 is TGCGCCAGCAGCTTGACCGGGACAGACAATGAGCAGTTCTTC. The chain combines TRBV5-1 with TRBJ2-1; 7 bases fit TRBD1. V lost 1 base, J lost 5 bases, and 3 bases stayed unmatched. Germline V gene data show CDR1 as SGHRS and CDR2 as YFSETQ. This CDR3 is 14 amino acids long.

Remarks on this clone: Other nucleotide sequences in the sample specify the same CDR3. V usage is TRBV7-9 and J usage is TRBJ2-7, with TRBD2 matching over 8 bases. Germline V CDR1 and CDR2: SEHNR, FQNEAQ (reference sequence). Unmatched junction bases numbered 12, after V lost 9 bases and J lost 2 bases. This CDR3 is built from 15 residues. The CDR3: CASCPGTSGTYEQYF. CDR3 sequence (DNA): TGTGCCAGTTGCCCCGGGACTAGTGGGACCTACGAGCAGTACTTC.

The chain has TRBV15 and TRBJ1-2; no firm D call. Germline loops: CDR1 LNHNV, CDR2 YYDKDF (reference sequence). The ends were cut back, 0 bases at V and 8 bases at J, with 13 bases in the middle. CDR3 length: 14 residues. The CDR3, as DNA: TGTGCCACCAGCAGAGATCTGTCAGCGGGGGGCTACACCTTC. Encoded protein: CATSRDLSAGGYTF.

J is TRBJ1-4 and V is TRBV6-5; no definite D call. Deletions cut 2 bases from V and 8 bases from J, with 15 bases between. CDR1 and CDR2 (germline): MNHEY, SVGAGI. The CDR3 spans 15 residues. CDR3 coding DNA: TGTGCCAGCAGTTACCCCAACCGGGGAGCGGAAAAACTGTTTTTT. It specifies CASSYPNRGAEKLFF.

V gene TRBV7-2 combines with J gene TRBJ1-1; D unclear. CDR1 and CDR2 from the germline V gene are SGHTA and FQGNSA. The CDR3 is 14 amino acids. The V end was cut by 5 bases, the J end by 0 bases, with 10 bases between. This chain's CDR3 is CASSLVLLNTEAFF. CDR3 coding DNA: TGTGCCAGCAGCCTCGTCCTCTTGAACACTGAAGCTTTCTTT.